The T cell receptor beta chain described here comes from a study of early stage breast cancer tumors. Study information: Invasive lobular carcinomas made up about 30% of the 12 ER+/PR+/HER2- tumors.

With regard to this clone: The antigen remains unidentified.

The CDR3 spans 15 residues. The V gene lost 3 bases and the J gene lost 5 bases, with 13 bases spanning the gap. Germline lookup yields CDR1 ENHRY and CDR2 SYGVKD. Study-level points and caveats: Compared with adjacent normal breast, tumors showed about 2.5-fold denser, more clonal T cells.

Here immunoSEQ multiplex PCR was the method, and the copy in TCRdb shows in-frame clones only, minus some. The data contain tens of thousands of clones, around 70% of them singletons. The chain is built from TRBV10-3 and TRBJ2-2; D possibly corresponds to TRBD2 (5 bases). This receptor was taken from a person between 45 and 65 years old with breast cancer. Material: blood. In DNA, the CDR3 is TGTGCCATCAGTGAAACTAGTGCGAGTACCGGGGAGCTGTTTTTT. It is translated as CAISETSASTGELFF.